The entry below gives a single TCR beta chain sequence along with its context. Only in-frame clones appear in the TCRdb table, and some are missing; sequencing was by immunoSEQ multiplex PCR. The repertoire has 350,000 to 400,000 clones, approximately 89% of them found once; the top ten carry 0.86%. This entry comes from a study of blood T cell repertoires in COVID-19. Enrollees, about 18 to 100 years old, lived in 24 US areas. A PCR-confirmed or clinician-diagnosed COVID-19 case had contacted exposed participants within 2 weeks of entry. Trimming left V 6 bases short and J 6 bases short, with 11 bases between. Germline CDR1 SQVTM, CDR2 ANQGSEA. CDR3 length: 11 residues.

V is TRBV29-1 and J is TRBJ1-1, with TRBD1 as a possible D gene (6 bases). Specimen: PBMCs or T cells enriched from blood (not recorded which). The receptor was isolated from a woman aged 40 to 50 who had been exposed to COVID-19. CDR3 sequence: CSVEGVAEAFF. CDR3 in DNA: TGCAGCGTAGAGGGGGTCGCTGAAGCTTTCTTT.